One and the same sample provided the 26 T cell receptor beta chains below, sequenced in a study of cytotoxic CD8 clonotypes in ibrutinib-treated CLL. Method: immunoSEQ multiplex PCR; TCRdb's copy keeps in-frame clones and lacks some. Among roughly 190,000 clones listed, approximately 68% were seen once. Here the sequenced sample was PBMCs, taken after 24 months of ibrutinib treatment. The receptors here all came from a human donor with chronic lymphocytic leukemia.

The gene calls are TRBV5-1 and TRBJ2-2; 12 bases line up with TRBD2. The length of the CDR3 is 15 residues. Per the germline V gene, CDR1 is SGHRS and CDR2 is YFSETQ. J was trimmed by 5 bases and V by 2 bases; bases with no gene match: 1. CDR3 sequence reads: CASSLGTSGTGELFF. CDR3 nucleotide sequence: TGCGCCAGCAGCTTAGGGACTAGCGGGACCGGGGAGCTGTTTTTT.

CDR3 sequence: CASSPVRGNSGNTIYF. Here the CDR3 DNA reads TGTGCCAGCAGTCCCGTGAGGGGGAACTCTGGAAACACCATATATTTT. This chain links TRBV28 with TRBJ1-3, with D maybe TRBD1 (6 bases). The V end was cut by 5 bases, the J end by 0 bases, with 14 bases between. The CDR3 consists of 16 residues. Germline values: CDR1 MDHEN, CDR2 SYDVKM. Full variable domain (rest looked up from reference TRBV28 and TRBJ1-3): DVKVTQSSRYLVKRTGEKVFLECVQDMDHENMFWYRQDPGLGLRLIYFSYDVKMKEKGDIPEGYSVSREKKERFSLILESASTNQTSMYLCASSPVRGNSGNTIYFGEGSWLTVV.

The rearrangement links TRBV5-1 to TRBJ2-1; the D is unclear. Trimming removed 0 bases from V and 2 bases from J, with 21 bases in between. The CDR3 runs 19 residues. Germline-derived CDR1 and CDR2 are SGHRS and YFSETQ. The CDR3 loop is CASSLGSPPSPSAYNEQFF. The DNA for the CDR3 is TGCGCCAGCAGCTTGGGGAGCCCCCCTTCTCCGTCCGCCTACAATGAGCAGTTCTTC.

The chain recombines TRBV9 with TRBJ2-7, with 8 bases fitting TRBD2. From germline, CDR1 is SGDLS and CDR2 YYNGEE. The CDR3 is 13 residues long. V lost 4 bases and J lost 5; bases outside the gene matches: 5. In nucleotides, the CDR3 is TGTGCCAGCAGCCACGGACTAGCCGACGAGCAGTACTTC. Residues: CASSHGLADEQYF.

The sample holds one count of this clone. V gene TRBV7-6 combines with J gene TRBJ2-3, with TRBD2 identical over 10 bases. CDR1 is SGHVS and CDR2 is FNYEAQ in the germline V gene. CDR3 length: 16 amino acids. J was trimmed by 4 bases and V by 3 bases; bases with no gene match: 7. The DNA for the CDR3 is TGTGCCAGCAGCTTCCCTCAGCGGGAGGGCCCAGATACGCAGTATTTT. Translated, it gives CASSFPQREGPDTQYF.

This clone was counted only a few times. J is TRBJ2-1 and V is TRBV7-2; D remains ambiguous. The V gene lost 5 bases and the J gene lost 4 bases, with 9 bases spanning the gap. Germline V lookup: CDR1 SGHTA, CDR2 FQGNSA. This CDR3 contains 13 residues. CDR3 coding DNA: TGTGCCAGCAGCGCACAACGGTACAATGAGCAGTTCTTC. It translates to CASSAQRYNEQFF.

The chain links TRBV4-3 to TRBJ2-2, with 10 bases matching TRBD2. The trim removed 2 bases at V and 3 bases at J, leaving 3 bases unmatched. CDR1 is LGHNA, CDR2 YSLEER, per germline. The CDR3 covers 16 residues. Written as DNA, the CDR3 is TGCGCCAGCAGCCAAACTAGCGGGACATACACCGGGGAGCTGTTTTTT. This codes for CASSQTSGTYTGELFF.

V is TRBV2 and J is TRBJ2-5; 16 nucleotides align to TRBD2. Germline-derived CDR1 and CDR2 are SNHLY and FYNNEI. The CDR3 runs to 16 residues. After removal of 7 bases from V and 7 bases from J, the junction contained 9 bases not matched to a gene. CDR3 sequence reads: CASTPGLAGGDRTQYF. The CDR3 nucleotides are TGTGCCAGCACCCCGGGACTAGCGGGGGGGGACAGGACCCAGTACTTC.

This chain links TRBV28 with TRBJ2-3, with D hard to call. CDR1 and CDR2 from the germline V gene are MDHEN and SYDVKM. The CDR3 length is 12 residues. Trimming stripped 10 bases from V and 6 bases from J, with 14 bases between. The chain's CDR3 is CATSQLGDTQYF. In nucleotides, the CDR3 is TGTGCCACCTCACAGCTGGGTGATACGCAGTATTTT.

In this sample, this clone turned up a few times. The chain couples TRBV7-6 to TRBJ2-2; TRBD1 agrees at 8 bases. The CDR3 covers 15 residues. The germline CDR1 and CDR2 sequences are SGHVS and FNYEAQ. The V and J ends lost 4 bases and 2 bases, in that order; junction bases with no gene match: 3. The CDR3 bases are TGTGCCAGCAGCTGGGGACAGGCAAACACCGGGGAGCTGTTTTTT. This gives the protein CASSWGQANTGELFF.

The V gene is TRBV6-6, the J gene TRBJ2-2; maybe TRBD1 (5 bases). V lost 6 bases to trimming and J lost 2 bases, with 13 bases between them. Germline lookup yields CDR1 MNHNY and CDR2 SVGAGI (reference sequence). The CDR3 spans 15 residues. This CDR3 is CASRHGQVNTGELFF. CDR3 nucleotide sequence: TGTGCCAGCAGGCACGGACAAGTAAACACCGGGGAGCTGTTTTTT.

The V and J genes are TRBV2 and TRBJ2-4; 7 nucleotides align to TRBD1. CDR3 size: 12 residues. V was clipped by 7 bases and J by 6 bases; unmatched bases: 3. CDR1 and CDR2 from the germline V gene are SNHLY and FYNNEI. In nucleotides, the CDR3 is TGTGCCAGCAAGGGACAGCCAAACATTCAGTACTTC. It yields the protein CASKGQPNIQYF.

The table lists this clone with a count of one. J is TRBJ2-5 and V is TRBV11-2; 8 bases align to TRBD2. This CDR3 is 16 amino acids long. From germline, CDR1 is SGHAT and CDR2 FQNNGV. V shed 4 bases and J 4 bases; nucleotides not matched to a gene: 11. CDR3: CASSSVLAGRVETQYF. DNA for the CDR3: TGTGCCAGCAGCTCAGTCTTAGCGGGACGGGTAGAGACCCAGTACTTC.

The chain couples TRBV6-6 to TRBJ2-7; 8 bases agree with TRBD1. This CDR3 has 15 amino acids. Germline V gives CDR1 MNHNY, CDR2 SVGAGI (reference sequence). V lost 5 bases, J lost 0 bases, and 6 bases stayed unmatched. The CDR3 loop is CASSLGQASSYEQYF. CDR3 coding DNA: TGTGCCAGCAGTCTGGGACAGGCGAGCTCCTACGAGCAGTACTTC.

The chain uses TRBV5-4 and TRBJ2-3, with TRBD2 matching 8 bases. Germline V gene data show CDR1 as SGHNT and CDR2 as YYREEE (reference sequence). Unmatched junction bases numbered 7, after V lost 4 bases and J lost 0 bases. The CDR3 is made up of 16 amino acids. DNA of the CDR3: TGTGCCAGCAGCGGAGGACTAGCAGGAAGCACAGATACGCAGTATTTT. It codes for CASSGGLAGSTDTQYF.

V and J are TRBV27 and TRBJ1-1; D might be TRBD1 (5 bases). The V gene's germline CDR1 is MNHEY and CDR2 SMNVEV (reference sequence). The V gene lost 5 bases and the J gene lost 1 base, with 14 bases spanning the gap. The CDR3 consists of 15 residues. The CDR3, as DNA: TGTGCCAGCAGTCGAGACCCCCAGGGGAACACTGAAGCTTTCTTT. Protein product: CASSRDPQGNTEAFF.

The gene calls are TRBV5-1 and TRBJ2-6; no definite D call. The germline V gene has CDR1 SGHRS and CDR2 YFSETQ. CDR3 length: 16 amino acids. The V gene lost 0 bases and the J gene lost 0 bases, with 7 bases spanning the gap. In DNA form, the CDR3 reads TGCGCCAGCAGCTTGGCGGCGAGCTCTGGGGCCAACGTCCTGACTTTC. Translating gives CASSLAASSGANVLTF.

The chain uses TRBV5-1 and TRBJ2-2; 7 bases are a match to TRBD1. In germline, CDR1 is SGHRS, CDR2 YFSETQ. This CDR3 contains 16 residues. V lost 4 bases and J lost 1; bases outside the gene matches: 7. The CDR3, as DNA: TGCGCCAGCAGCCTCCGGGACAGTGGGAACACCGGGGAGCTGTTTTTT. Translated, it gives CASSLRDSGNTGELFF. The variable domain in full, with the rest retrieved from reference TRBV5-1 and TRBJ2-2, is KAGVTQTPRYLIKTRGQQVTLSCSPISGHRSVSWYQQTPGQGLQFLFEYFSETQRNKGNFPGRFSGRQFSNSRSEMNVSTLELGDSALYLCASSLRDSGNTGELFFGEGSRLTVL.

V usage is TRBV7-9 and J usage is TRBJ2-4, with D uncertain. V was shortened by 2 bases and J by 1 base, with 9 bases between the two germline ends. Germline CDR1 SEHNR, CDR2 FQNEAQ (reference sequence). There are 15 residues in the CDR3. CDR3 protein: CASSLPTVAKNIQYF. As DNA, the CDR3 is TGTGCCAGCAGCTTACCCACTGTGGCCAAAAACATTCAGTACTTC.

The chain employs TRBV5-6 and TRBJ1-4, with TRBD1 matching over 7 bases. CDR3 length: 14 residues. The V gene's germline CDR1 is SGHDT and CDR2 YYEEEE. V dropped 4 bases and J dropped 2; count of bases not matched to a gene: 2. In DNA, the CDR3 is TGTGCCAGCAGCCCGACAGGGACTAATGAAAAACTGTTTTTT. It is translated as CASSPTGTNEKLFF.

J is TRBJ2-1 and V is TRBV7-3; TRBD2 agrees at 12 bases. The CDR3 is 17 amino acids. CDR1 is SGHTA and CDR2 is FQGTGA in the germline V gene. The V and J ends lost 5 bases and 9 bases, in that order; junction bases with no gene match: 14. The CDR3 nucleotides read TGTGCCAGCAGCCGGGGACGACTAGCGGGAGTTATGGGTGAGCAGTTCTTC. Translating gives CASSRGRLAGVMGEQFF.

This rearrangement joins TRBV28 to TRBJ1-5; no definite D call. The CDR3 consists of 14 residues. In germline, CDR1 is MDHEN, CDR2 SYDVKM. Deletions cut 7 bases from V and 4 bases from J, with 14 bases between. CDR3 sequence reads: CASISRTGNQPQHF. The CDR3 DNA reads TGTGCCAGCATCTCCCGGACGGGAAATCAGCCCCAGCATTTT.

V usage is TRBV23-1 and J usage is TRBJ2-7; D tentatively fits TRBD1 or TRBD2 (5 bases each). TRBV23-1 falls under the ORF class, with uncertain function. V shed 0 bases and J shed 4 bases, with 19 bases lying between them. The CDR3 length is 17 residues. CDR3 DNA: TGCGCCAGCAGTCAATCGCTACGGATAATGGGACCGTACGAGCAGTACTTC. It is translated as CASSQSLRIMGPYEQYF.

This clone has just one count. The chain has TRBV5-4 and TRBJ2-7; D unresolved. Germline V gene lookup returns CDR1 SGHNT and CDR2 YYREEE (reference sequence). Trimming pared 3 bases from V and 2 bases from J, leaving 12 bases between. The CDR3 contains 14 residues. CDR3 in amino acids: CASSSVATTYEQYF. CDR3 DNA: TGTGCCAGCAGCTCCGTGGCTACAACCTACGAGCAGTACTTC.

The chain has TRBV19 and TRBJ1-5, with 7 bases aligning to TRBD1. J was trimmed by 0 bases and V by 5 bases; bases with no gene match: 25. Germline CDR1 reads LNHDA; CDR2 reads SQIVND (reference sequence). The CDR3 runs to 22 residues. CDR3 nucleotide sequence: TGTGCCAGTAGTCCACAGGACAGGCGGGAAACTGCTTATCTACTTAGCAATCAGCCCCAGCATTTT. As protein: CASSPQDRRETAYLLSNQPQHF.

The chain links TRBV25-1 to TRBJ2-1; perhaps TRBD2 as D (5 bases). Germline V CDR1 and CDR2: MGHDK, SYGVNS. V was shortened by 2 bases and J by 1 base, with 12 bases between the two germline ends. There are 16 residues in the CDR3. The CDR3 is CASSEVVGVSYNEQFF. Here the CDR3 DNA reads TGTGCCAGCAGTGAAGTGGTGGGAGTATCCTACAATGAGCAGTTCTTC.